This T cell receptor (beta chain) was observed in a study of shared clonotypes between healthy human individuals. General study findings and limits: Shared clonotypes: about 5% naive CD4, around 3.7% naive CD8, roughly 2.4% memory CD4, more than 0.3% memory CD8.

The CDR3 spans 17 residues. The junction had 7 bases not matched to a gene; V was cut back by 0 bases and J by 2 bases. The germline V gene encodes CDR1 SEHNR and CDR2 FQNEAQ (reference sequence). CD45RO+ cells and CCR7-negative CD45RA+ TemRA cells were combined as CD8 memory. Details on this clone: The antigen is not known.

Running of the assay took place at deep level. Every subset had its genomic DNA shared out evenly among several immunoSEQ plates. Profiled with immunoSEQ multiplex PCR; TCRdb holds only in-frame clones, not every one. The sample contains fewer than 130,000 clones, 65% to 75% of which appear only once. This receptor was taken from a woman aged 25 to 45 in good health. Input material: memory CD8+ T cells sorted from blood. Subset described: CD45RO+ cells pooled with CCR7-negative TemRA cells. This rearrangement joins TRBV7-9 to TRBJ2-1, with 7 bases identical to TRBD1. CDR3 residues: CASSLAGIGTAYNEQFF. Written as DNA, the CDR3 is TGTGCCAGCAGCTTAGCGGGTATAGGGACAGCCTACAATGAGCAGTTCTTC.